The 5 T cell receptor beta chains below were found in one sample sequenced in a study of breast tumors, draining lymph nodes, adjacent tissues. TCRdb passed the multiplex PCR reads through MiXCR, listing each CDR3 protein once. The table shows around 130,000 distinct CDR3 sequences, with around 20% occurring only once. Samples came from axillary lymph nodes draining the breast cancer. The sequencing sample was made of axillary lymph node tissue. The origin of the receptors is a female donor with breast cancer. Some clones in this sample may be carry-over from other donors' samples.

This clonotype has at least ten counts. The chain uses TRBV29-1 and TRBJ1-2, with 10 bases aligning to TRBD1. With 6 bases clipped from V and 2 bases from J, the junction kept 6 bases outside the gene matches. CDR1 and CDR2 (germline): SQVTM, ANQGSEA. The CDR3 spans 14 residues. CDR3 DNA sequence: TGCAGCGTGCCCGGGACAGGGGAGAACTATGGCTACACCTTC. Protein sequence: CSVPGTGENYGYTF.

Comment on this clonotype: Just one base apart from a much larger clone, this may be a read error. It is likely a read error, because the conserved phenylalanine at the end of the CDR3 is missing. Here the CDR3 DNA reads TGTGCCAGCAGTATCAGGGGCAACGAGCAGTACTCC. Protein: CASSIRGNEQYS. The chain carries TRBV27 and TRBJ2-7; perhaps TRBD1 as D (6 bases). V lost 5 bases and J lost 5, with 10 bases in between. This CDR3 comprises 12 residues. From germline, CDR1 is MNHEY and CDR2 SMNVEV (reference sequence).

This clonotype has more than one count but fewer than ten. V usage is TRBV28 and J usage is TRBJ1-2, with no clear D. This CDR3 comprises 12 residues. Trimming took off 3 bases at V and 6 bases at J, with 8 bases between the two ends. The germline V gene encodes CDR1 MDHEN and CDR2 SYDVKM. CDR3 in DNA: TGTGCCAGCAGTTTTAGTGGGGATGGCTACACCTTC. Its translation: CASSFSGDGYTF.

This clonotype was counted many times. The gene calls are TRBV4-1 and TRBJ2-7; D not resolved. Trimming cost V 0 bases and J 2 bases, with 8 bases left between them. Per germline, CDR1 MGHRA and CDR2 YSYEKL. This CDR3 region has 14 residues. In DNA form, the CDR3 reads TGCGCCAGCAGCCAAGACGCCACTACCTACGAGCAGTACTTC. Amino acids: CASSQDATTYEQYF.

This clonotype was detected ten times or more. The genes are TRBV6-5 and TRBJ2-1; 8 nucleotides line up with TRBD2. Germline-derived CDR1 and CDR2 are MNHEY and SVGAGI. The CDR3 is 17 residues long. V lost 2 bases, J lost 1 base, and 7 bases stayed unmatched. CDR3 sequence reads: CASSYRAGVGSYNEQFF. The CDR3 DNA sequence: TGTGCCAGCAGTTACAGAGCGGGAGTAGGGTCCTACAATGAGCAGTTCTTC.